This T cell receptor (beta chain) was documented in a study of naive and memory T cell subsets. CD4+ T cell IFNgamma after overnight CMV lysate exposure gave donor CMV status. Both TRBC1 and TRBC2 were covered by a beta constant-region primer of two equimolar oligonucleotides. The cDNA 3' end received a ligated single-stranded oligonucleotide carrying the SP2 primer and a 12-nucleotide UMI. TCRdb re-analysed the UMI-ligation and nested PCR reads in MiXCR, keeping a single row per CDR3 protein. In the table there are 120,000 to 150,000 distinct CDR3 sequences, about 17% of which are singletons. This clonotype was seen repeatedly, ten times or more. Its antigen is as yet unknown. The CDR3 contains 13 residues. The V and J ends lost 6 bases and 15 bases, in that order; junction bases with no gene match: 14. Germline CDR1 MNHEY, CDR2 SVGEGT. Findings and caveats of the study: Possibly reflecting memory cells re-expressing CD45RA, a few larger clonotypes occurred in naive repertoires, especially CD8.

This clonotype was sampled from a human donor in good health. The chain combines TRBV6-2 or TRBV6-3 with TRBJ2-1; TRBD2 aligns across 7 bases. Material for sequencing was naive CD4+ T cells from blood. CDR3 loop: CASRLLGRERPFF. The CDR3 coding sequence is TGTGCCAGCAGACTTTTAGGGCGGGAGCGACCGTTCTTC.